The 28 T cell receptor beta chains listed next were all sequenced from one sample in a study of cytomegalovirus exposure and HLA in healthy donors. PCR used 60 Vbeta primers and 13 Jbeta primers. Produced via immunoSEQ multiplex PCR; TCRdb's table is partial and in-frame only. The sample holds 75,000 to 100,000 clones, 60% to 80% seen once. The material sequenced was PBMCs. These receptors were collected from a female donor in good health and CMV-seronegative.

The chain carries TRBV12-1 and TRBJ2-1; the D call TRBD2 from the table was never checked on the DNA. TRBV12-1 is labeled a pseudogene. The CDR3 runs to 14 residues. The CDR3 region is CASSAPRDYNEQFF. DNA for the CDR3: TGTGCCAGCAGCGCCCCCCGCGACTACAATGAGCAGTTCTTC.

The V call is TRBV30, the J call TRBJ1-1, with no clear D. V lost 1 base, J lost 0 bases, and 21 bases lay in between. Germline lookup yields CDR1 GTSNPN and CDR2 SVGIG (reference sequence). This CDR3 contains 18 residues. The CDR3 here is CAWSASGSSWRMNTEAFF. CDR3 bases: TGTGCCTGGAGTGCGTCGGGTTCCTCCTGGAGGATGAACACTGAAGCTTTCTTT. Full variable domain (outside the CDR3, taken from reference TRBV30 and TRBJ1-1): SQTIHQWPATLVQPVGSPLSLECTVEGTSNPNLYWYRQAAGRGLQLLFYSVGIGQISSEVPQNLSASRPQDRQFILSSKKLLLSDSGFYLCAWSASGSSWRMNTEAFFGQGTRLTVV.

This sequence joins TRBV5-1 and TRBJ1-2; the D is unclear. This CDR3 is built from 13 residues. Germline CDR1 and CDR2: SGHRS and YFSETQ. Trimming stripped 6 bases from V and 2 bases from J, with 11 bases between. This CDR3 is CASNPTGNYGYTF. The CDR3 bases are TGCGCCAGCAACCCGACTGGGAACTATGGCTACACCTTC.

This chain connects TRBV9 to TRBJ2-5; 8 nucleotides agree with TRBD2. The ends lost 4 bases at V and 5 bases at J; junction bases unmatched: 16. In germline, CDR1 is SGDLS, CDR2 YYNGEE. The CDR3 is 17 amino acids. The CDR3 spells CASSPGGAGQNSETQYF. The CDR3 coding sequence is TGTGCCAGCAGCCCCGGGGGGGCGGGACAAAATTCGGAGACCCAGTACTTC. Full variable domain (outside the CDR3, taken from reference TRBV9 and TRBJ2-5): DSGVTQTPKHLITATGQRVTLRCSPRSGDLSVYWYQQSLDQGLQFLIQYYNGEERAKGNILERFSAQQFPDLHSELNLSSLELGDSALYFCASSPGGAGQNSETQYFGPGTRLLVL.

The V gene is TRBV14, the J gene TRBJ2-7; 8 bases line up with TRBD1. J gave up 9 bases and V 1 base, and 11 bases lay outside the gene matches. CDR1 is SGHDN and CDR2 is FVKESK in the germline V gene. The CDR3 has 15 amino acids. The CDR3 spells CASSQGNRGISGQYF. The DNA for the CDR3 is TGTGCCAGCAGCCAAGGAAACAGGGGGATTAGCGGGCAGTACTTC.

The V gene is TRBV27, the J gene TRBJ2-1; TRBD2 is a possible D gene (5 bases). The CDR3 is 15 residues long. V dropped 2 bases and J dropped 5 bases, with 13 bases sitting between them. Germline V gene lookup returns CDR1 MNHEY and CDR2 SMNVEV (reference sequence). In nucleotides, the CDR3 is TGTGCCAGCAGTTTACGAGCTAGCCTAGACAATGAGCAGTTCTTC. Translation: CASSLRASLDNEQFF.

This clone was detected a few times. The chain uses TRBV29-1 and TRBJ1-2; 7 positions match TRBD1. The germline CDR1 and CDR2 sequences are SQVTM and ANQGSEA. The CDR3 spans 12 residues. V lost 0 bases to trimming and J lost 7 bases; unmatched junction nucleotides: 2. CDR3 sequence reads: CSVEDQGGGYTF. The CDR3, as DNA: TGCAGCGTTGAAGACCAGGGGGGTGGCTACACCTTC.

This clone was seen only a few times. V gene TRBV7-8 combines with J gene TRBJ1-2; 7 bases fit TRBD1. V trimming: 4 bases; J trimming: 7 bases; junction bases outside the gene matches: 12. The germline V gene has CDR1 SGHVS and CDR2 FQNEAQ. The CDR3 contains 15 residues. CDR3 sequence (DNA): TGTGCCAGCAGCTCCGAGGGACAGCCTAGGAGTGGCTACACCTTC. It yields the protein CASSSEGQPRSGYTF. The variable domain in full, completed from reference TRBV7-8 and TRBJ1-2, reads GAGVSQSPRYKVAKRGQDVALRCDPISGHVSLFWYQQALGQGPEFLTYFQNEAQLDKSGLPSDRFFAERPEGSVSTLKIQRTQQEDSAVYLCASSSEGQPRSGYTFGSGTRLTVV.

The V and J genes are TRBV4-1 and TRBJ2-7; tentative D call: TRBD2 (5 bases). The CDR3 consists of 13 residues. The germline V gene has CDR1 MGHRA and CDR2 YSYEKL. V shed 2 bases and J shed 7 bases, with 12 bases lying between them. CDR3 coding DNA: TGCGCCAGCAGCCAAATACGGGGTGAGGAGCAGTACTTC. Protein: CASSQIRGEEQYF.

This clone was counted only a few times. The rearrangement links TRBV6-6 to TRBJ1-2, with a tentative D call TRBD1 (6 bases). Trimming left V 4 bases short and J 1 base short, with 13 bases between. Germline CDR1 and CDR2: MNHNY and SVGAGI (reference sequence). This CDR3 is built from 15 residues. CDR3 in DNA: TGTGCCAGCAGTTTCTTGGACAGACATAACTATGGCTACACCTTC. Its translation: CASSFLDRHNYGYTF.

This clone was recorded a few times. The rearrangement links TRBV6-1 to TRBJ1-5; D ambiguous. The germline V and J ends were trimmed by 1 base and 1 base, with 11 bases remaining between them. The CDR3 totals 16 residues. Germline V gene data show CDR1 as MNHNS and CDR2 as SASEGT. The CDR3 DNA reads as TGTGCCAGCAGTGAAGGGAGCGGGCCCAGCAATCAGCCCCAGCATTTT. Its protein product is CASSEGSGPSNQPQHF.

The CDR3 is CASSFAGGSYEQYF. The DNA of the CDR3 is TGCGCCAGCAGCTTCGCGGGAGGGTCCTACGAGCAGTACTTC. The chain couples TRBV5-1 to TRBJ2-7; TRBD2 matches 9 bases. The germline V gene encodes CDR1 SGHRS and CDR2 YFSETQ. Losses at the gene ends were 2 bases for V and 1 base for J; bases not matched to a gene: 1. The CDR3 loop spans 14 amino acids.

In its sample, this clone was seen a few times. This sequence joins TRBV6-5 and TRBJ2-7; a possible D gene is TRBD2 (5 bases). In germline, CDR1 is MNHEY, CDR2 SVGAGI. The CDR3 has 14 residues. Trimming pared 2 bases from V and 4 bases from J, leaving 12 bases between. DNA for the CDR3: TGTGCCAGCAGTTACGGTCGGGGTGGGTACGAGCAGTACTTC. Its protein is CASSYGRGGYEQYF.

V and J are TRBV25-1 and TRBJ2-7; the D gene is possibly TRBD1 (6 bases). This CDR3 spans 13 amino acids. Germline V lookup: CDR1 MGHDK, CDR2 SYGVNS. Trimming took 6 bases from V and 7 from J, leaving 16 bases between them. CDR3 sequence (DNA): TGTGCCAGCAGCGCCACAGGGTCTGGGGAGCAGTACTTC. Encoded protein: CASSATGSGEQYF.

This clone was detected only a few times. The V gene is TRBV27, the J gene TRBJ1-1, with a tentative D call TRBD1 (6 bases). Looked up from germline, CDR1 is MNHEY and CDR2 is SMNVEV (reference sequence). V was clipped by 2 bases and J by 0 bases, with 7 bases between them. This CDR3 has 14 amino acids. The CDR3 DNA is TGTGCCAGCAGTTTAGGGACACTGAACACTGAAGCTTTCTTT. It is translated as CASSLGTLNTEAFF.

This clone was picked up a small number of times. This chain connects TRBV5-4 to TRBJ2-2, with D possibly matching TRBD2 (6 bases). The CDR3 consists of 16 residues. CDR1 is SGHNT and CDR2 is YYREEE in the germline V gene (reference sequence). The germline V and J ends were trimmed by 4 bases and 2 bases, with 15 bases remaining between them. The CDR3 here is CASSPLTGDNTGELFF. The CDR3 DNA is TGTGCCAGCAGCCCCCTTACGGGGGACAACACCGGGGAGCTGTTTTTT.

The CDR3, as DNA: TGTGCCAGCAACCCCGACAGGGTACCTGGAAACACCATATATTTT. It codes for CASNPDRVPGNTIYF. The V call is TRBV19, the J call TRBJ1-3, with TRBD1 identical over 7 bases. With V trimmed by 9 bases and J by 2 bases, 10 bases remained unmatched. The V gene's germline CDR1 is LNHDA and CDR2 SQIVND (reference sequence). The CDR3 spans 15 residues.

The chain combines TRBV7-9 with TRBJ2-3, with no clear D. The germline V gene has CDR1 SEHNR and CDR2 FQNEAQ (reference sequence). V lost 1 base, J lost 5 bases, and 10 bases lay in between. The CDR3 covers 14 residues. The CDR3 reads CASSLGGAQDTQYF. The CDR3 DNA reads TGTGCCAGCAGCTTAGGTGGAGCACAAGATACGCAGTATTTT.

This clone was observed a few times. This chain joins TRBV7-3 and TRBJ2-2; D possibly corresponds to TRBD2 (5 bases). The CDR3 covers 11 residues. Trimming cost V 4 bases and J 8 bases, with 5 bases left between them. Germline V gene data show CDR1 as SGHTA and CDR2 as FQGTGA. The CDR3 protein is CASSSGGELFF. The DNA of the CDR3 is TGTGCCAGCAGCTCGGGGGGGGAGCTGTTTTTT.

The rearrangement joins TRBV4-1 to TRBJ2-3, with 7 bases fitting TRBD2. J lost 2 bases, V lost 2 bases, and 10 bases had no gene match. Germline V gives CDR1 MGHRA, CDR2 YSYEKL. The CDR3 contains 17 residues. The CDR3 DNA is TGCGCCAGCAGCCAACACCCAGCGGGGAGTTTCACAGATACGCAGTATTTT. As protein: CASSQHPAGSFTDTQYF.

The rearrangement links TRBV20-1 to TRBJ2-3; 7 nucleotides agree with TRBD2. The germline V gene has CDR1 DFQATT and CDR2 SNEGSKA (reference sequence). Trimming at V came to 6 bases and at J to 8 bases, leaving 5 bases not matched to a gene. There are 11 residues in the CDR3. The CDR3 loop reads CSAPSGGTQYF. The CDR3 bases are TGCAGTGCCCCCTCGGGAGGTACGCAGTATTTT.

This clone was observed a single time. The J gene is TRBJ1-5, the V gene TRBV28, with TRBD1 matching over 8 bases. CDR1 MDHEN and CDR2 SYDVKM come from the germline V gene. With V trimmed by 3 bases and J by 6 bases, 7 bases remained unmatched. The CDR3 extends over 15 amino acids. DNA for the CDR3: TGTGCCAGCAGTTTGTGGCAGGGGGCTGTTCAGCCCCAGCATTTT. Its protein product is CASSLWQGAVQPQHF.

CDR3 sequence (DNA): TGTGCCAGCAGTTCCACCCGCGAACCGGCAGATACGCAGTATTTT. It specifies CASSSTREPADTQYF. The chain has TRBV28 and TRBJ2-3; no clear D. V lost 4 bases to trimming and J lost 4 bases, with 15 bases between them. Germline values: CDR1 MDHEN, CDR2 SYDVKM. The CDR3 is 15 amino acids.

This sequence joins TRBV10-2 and TRBJ2-7; 7 nucleotides align to TRBD2. The ends lost 4 bases at V and 7 bases at J; junction bases unmatched: 10. The CDR3 loop spans 14 amino acids. Germline V gene lookup returns CDR1 WSHSY and CDR2 SAAADI. The CDR3 sequence: CASSGSGRPPEQYF. The CDR3 DNA reads as TGCGCCAGCAGTGGTAGCGGGCGCCCTCCGGAGCAGTACTTC.

This clone has a handful of counts. This chain connects TRBV6-5 to TRBJ1-4, with TRBD1 matching over 8 bases. The ends lost 6 bases at V and 6 bases at J; junction bases unmatched: 6. This CDR3 has 14 amino acids. Germline CDR1 reads MNHEY; CDR2 reads SVGAGI. CDR3 region: CASSPTGADEKLFF. The CDR3 DNA sequence: TGTGCCAGCAGCCCGACAGGGGCGGATGAAAAACTGTTTTTT.

This chain links TRBV5-4 with TRBJ2-5; perhaps TRBD2 as D (7 bases). The CDR3 consists of 16 residues. The V and J ends lost 0 bases and 3 bases respectively, with 15 bases between them. Per the germline V gene, CDR1 is SGHNT and CDR2 is YYREEE (reference sequence). The DNA for the CDR3 is TGTGCCAGCAGCTTGGGCGGCGCGGGGGCCAAAGAGACCCAGTACTTC. It codes for CASSLGGAGAKETQYF.

This clone was observed a handful of times. The chain links TRBV6-4 to TRBJ2-3; D may be TRBD2 (7 bases). The CDR3 length is 14 residues. Germline V gene data show CDR1 as MRHNA and CDR2 as SNTAGT. V dropped 4 bases and J dropped 4 bases, with 12 bases sitting between them. CDR3 amino acids: CASSVQGGSDTQYF. The CDR3 region has the DNA TGTGCCAGCAGTGTACAGGGAGGGTCAGATACGCAGTATTTT.

The chain uses TRBV6-6 and TRBJ1-1, with 10 bases fitting TRBD1. The length of the CDR3 is 13 residues. Germline lookup yields CDR1 MNHNY and CDR2 SVGAGI (reference sequence). Losses at the gene ends were 7 bases for V and 10 bases for J; bases not matched to a gene: 9. The CDR3 bases are TGTGCCAGCACGGAGACAGGGGGCGTCGGAGCTTTCTTT. Translated, it gives CASTETGGVGAFF.